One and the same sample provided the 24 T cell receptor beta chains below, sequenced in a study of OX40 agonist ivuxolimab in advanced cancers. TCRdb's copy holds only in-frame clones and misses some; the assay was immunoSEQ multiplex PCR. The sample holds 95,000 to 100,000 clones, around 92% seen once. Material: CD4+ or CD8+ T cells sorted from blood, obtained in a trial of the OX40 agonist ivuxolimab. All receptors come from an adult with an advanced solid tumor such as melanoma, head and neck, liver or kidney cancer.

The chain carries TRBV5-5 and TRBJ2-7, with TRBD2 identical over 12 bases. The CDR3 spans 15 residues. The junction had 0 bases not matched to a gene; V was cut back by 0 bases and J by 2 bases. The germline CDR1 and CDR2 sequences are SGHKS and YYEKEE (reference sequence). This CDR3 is CASSLGLAGAYEQYF. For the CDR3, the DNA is TGTGCCAGCAGCTTGGGACTAGCGGGGGCCTACGAGCAGTACTTC.

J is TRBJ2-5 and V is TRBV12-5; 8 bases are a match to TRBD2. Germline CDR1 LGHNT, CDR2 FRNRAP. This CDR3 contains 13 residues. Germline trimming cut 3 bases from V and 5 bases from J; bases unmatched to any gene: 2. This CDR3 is CASGFSGMETQYF. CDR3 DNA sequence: TGTGCTAGTGGTTTTAGCGGGATGGAGACCCAGTACTTC. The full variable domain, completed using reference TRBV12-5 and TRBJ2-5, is DARVTQTPRHKVTEMGQEVTMRCQPILGHNTVFWYRQTMMQGLELLAYFRNRAPLDDSGMPKDRFSAEMPDATLATLKIQPSEPRDSAVYFCASGFSGMETQYFGPGTRLLVL.

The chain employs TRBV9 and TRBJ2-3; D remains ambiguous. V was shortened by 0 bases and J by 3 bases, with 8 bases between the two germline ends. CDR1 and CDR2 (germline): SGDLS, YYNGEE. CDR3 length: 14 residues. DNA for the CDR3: TGTGCCAGCAGCGTAGCAACTGTTACAGATACGCAGTATTTT. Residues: CASSVATVTDTQYF.

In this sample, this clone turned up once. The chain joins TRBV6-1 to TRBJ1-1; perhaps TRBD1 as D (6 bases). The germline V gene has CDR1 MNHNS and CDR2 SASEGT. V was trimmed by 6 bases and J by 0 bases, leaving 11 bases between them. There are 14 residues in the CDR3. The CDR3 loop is CASRSRGVNTEAFF. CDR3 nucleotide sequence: TGTGCCAGCAGAAGCAGGGGTGTGAACACTGAAGCTTTCTTT.

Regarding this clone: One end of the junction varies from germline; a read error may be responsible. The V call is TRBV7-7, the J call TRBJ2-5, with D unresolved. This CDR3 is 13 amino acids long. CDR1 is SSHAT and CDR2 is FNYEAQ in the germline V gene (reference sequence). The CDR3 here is CASSLAFAETQYF. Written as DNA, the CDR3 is TGTGCTAGCAGCTTAGCCTTTGCTGAGACCCAGTACTTC.

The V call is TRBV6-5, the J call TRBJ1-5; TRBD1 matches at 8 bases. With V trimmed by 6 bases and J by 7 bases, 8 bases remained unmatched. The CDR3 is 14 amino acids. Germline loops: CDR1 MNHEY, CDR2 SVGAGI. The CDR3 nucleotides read TGTGCCAGCAGAAGACAGGGGAACGGGCAGCCCCAGCATTTT. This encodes CASRRQGNGQPQHF.

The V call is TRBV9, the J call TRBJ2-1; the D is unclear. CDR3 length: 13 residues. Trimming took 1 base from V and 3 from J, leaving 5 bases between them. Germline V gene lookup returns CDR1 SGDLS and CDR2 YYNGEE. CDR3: CASSVSIYNEQFF. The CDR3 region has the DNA TGTGCCAGCAGCGTATCGATCTACAATGAGCAGTTCTTC.

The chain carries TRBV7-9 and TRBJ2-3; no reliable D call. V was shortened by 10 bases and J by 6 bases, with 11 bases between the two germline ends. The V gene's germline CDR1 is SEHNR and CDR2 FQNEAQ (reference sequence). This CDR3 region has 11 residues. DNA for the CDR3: TGTGCCACCAGTCATTCGGATACGCAGTATTTT. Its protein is CATSHSDTQYF.

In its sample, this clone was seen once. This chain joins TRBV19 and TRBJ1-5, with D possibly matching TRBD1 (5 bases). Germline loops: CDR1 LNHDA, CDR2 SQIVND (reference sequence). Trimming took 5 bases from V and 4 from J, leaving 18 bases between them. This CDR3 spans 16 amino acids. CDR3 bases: TGTGCCAGTAGTGAGGAACCAGGGAATTGGAATCAGCCCCAGCATTTT. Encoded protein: CASSEEPGNWNQPQHF.

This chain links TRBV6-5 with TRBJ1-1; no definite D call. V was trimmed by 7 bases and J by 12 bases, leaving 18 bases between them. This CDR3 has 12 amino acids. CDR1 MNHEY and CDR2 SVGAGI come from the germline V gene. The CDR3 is CASKTRANPTFF. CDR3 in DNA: TGTGCCAGCAAGACCCGAGCCAACCCCACTTTCTTT.

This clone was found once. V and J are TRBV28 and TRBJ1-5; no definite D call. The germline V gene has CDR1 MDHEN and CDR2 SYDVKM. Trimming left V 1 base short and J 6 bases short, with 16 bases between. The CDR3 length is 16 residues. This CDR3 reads CASSLYIGGGSQPQHF. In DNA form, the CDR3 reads TGTGCCAGCAGTTTATATATTGGTGGAGGGAGTCAGCCCCAGCATTTT.

CDR3 sequence (DNA): TGTGCCAGCAGCGCGTCAGGGGGCATTATGACCGGGGAGCTGTTTTTT. Translating gives CASSASGGIMTGELFF. The chain carries TRBV9 and TRBJ2-2, with 8 bases fitting TRBD1. CDR1 SGDLS and CDR2 YYNGEE come from the germline V gene. The V gene end was trimmed by 3 bases and the J gene end by 5 bases; junction bases not matched to a gene: 9. This CDR3 region has 16 residues.

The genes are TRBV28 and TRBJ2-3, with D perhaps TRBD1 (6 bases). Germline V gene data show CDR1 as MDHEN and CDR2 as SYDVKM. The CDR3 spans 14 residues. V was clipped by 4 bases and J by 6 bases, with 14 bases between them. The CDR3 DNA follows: TGTGCCAGCAGTTCAACACAGGGTTACGATACGCAGTATTTT. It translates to CASSSTQGYDTQYF.

The CDR3 bases are TGTGCCAGCAGTGAATGGAAAGGCTATGGCTACACCTTC. This gives the protein CASSEWKGYGYTF. The chain has TRBV25-1 and TRBJ1-2; D is ambiguous. The ends were cut back, 1 base at V and 4 bases at J, with 7 bases in the middle. The V gene's germline CDR1 is MGHDK and CDR2 SYGVNS. CDR3 length equals 13 residues.

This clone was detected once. DNA of the CDR3: TGTGCCAGCCCTACTAGCACAGATACGCAGTATTTT. Protein sequence: CASPTSTDTQYF. The V and J genes are TRBV28 and TRBJ2-3; D call uncertain. Deletions cut 8 bases from V and 0 bases from J, with 6 bases between. The CDR3 is 12 amino acids. Germline CDR1 reads MDHEN; CDR2 reads SYDVKM.

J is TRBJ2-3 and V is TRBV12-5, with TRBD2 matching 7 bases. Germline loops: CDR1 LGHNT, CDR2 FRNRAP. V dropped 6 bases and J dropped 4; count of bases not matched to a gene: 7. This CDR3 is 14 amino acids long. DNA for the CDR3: TGTGCTAGTGGCCGGACTAGTCAATCAGATACGCAGTATTTT. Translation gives CASGRTSQSDTQYF.

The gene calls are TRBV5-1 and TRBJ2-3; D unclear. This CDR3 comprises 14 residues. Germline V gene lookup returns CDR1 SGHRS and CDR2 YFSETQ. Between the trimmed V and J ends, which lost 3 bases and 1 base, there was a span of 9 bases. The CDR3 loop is CASSSPSGTDTQYF. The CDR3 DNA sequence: TGCGCCAGCAGCTCTCCCAGCGGCACAGATACGCAGTATTTT.

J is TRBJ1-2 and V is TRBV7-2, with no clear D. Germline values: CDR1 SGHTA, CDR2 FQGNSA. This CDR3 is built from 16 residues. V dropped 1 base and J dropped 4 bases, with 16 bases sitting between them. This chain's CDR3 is CASSLDSGVVTYGYTF. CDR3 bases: TGTGCCAGCAGCTTAGATTCCGGGGTCGTAACCTATGGCTACACCTTC.

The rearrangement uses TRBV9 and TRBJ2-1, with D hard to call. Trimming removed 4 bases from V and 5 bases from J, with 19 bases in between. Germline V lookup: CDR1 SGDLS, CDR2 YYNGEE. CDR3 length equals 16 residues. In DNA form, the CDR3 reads TGTGCCAGCAGCTTTTCCCCTACGGCGACGCACAATGAGCAGTTCTTC. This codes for CASSFSPTATHNEQFF.

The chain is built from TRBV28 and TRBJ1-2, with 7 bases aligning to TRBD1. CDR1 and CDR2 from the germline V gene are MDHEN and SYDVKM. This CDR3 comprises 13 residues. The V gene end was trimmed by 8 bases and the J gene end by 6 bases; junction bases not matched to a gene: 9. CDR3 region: CASVPGQRDGYTF. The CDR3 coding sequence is TGTGCCAGCGTGCCGGGACAGCGGGATGGCTACACCTTC.

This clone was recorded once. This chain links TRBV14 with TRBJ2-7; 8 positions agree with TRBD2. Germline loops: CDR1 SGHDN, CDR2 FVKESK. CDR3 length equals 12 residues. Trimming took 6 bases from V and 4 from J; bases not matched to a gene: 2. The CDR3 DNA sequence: TGTGCCAGCAGTTCTAGCGGGTACGAGCAGTACTTC. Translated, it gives CASSSSGYEQYF.

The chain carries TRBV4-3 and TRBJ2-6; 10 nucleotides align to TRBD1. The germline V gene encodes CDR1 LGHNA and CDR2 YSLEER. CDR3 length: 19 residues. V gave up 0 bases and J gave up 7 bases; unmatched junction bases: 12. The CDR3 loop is CASSQDRDRGQFIANVLTF. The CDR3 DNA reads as TGCGCCAGCAGCCAAGACCGGGACAGGGGTCAGTTTATTGCCAACGTCCTGACTTTC.

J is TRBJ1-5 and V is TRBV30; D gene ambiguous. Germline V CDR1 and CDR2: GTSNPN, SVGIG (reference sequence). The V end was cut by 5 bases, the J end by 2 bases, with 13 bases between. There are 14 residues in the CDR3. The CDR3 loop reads CAWVPHGGNQPQHF. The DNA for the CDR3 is TGTGCCTGGGTACCCCACGGGGGCAATCAGCCCCAGCATTTT.

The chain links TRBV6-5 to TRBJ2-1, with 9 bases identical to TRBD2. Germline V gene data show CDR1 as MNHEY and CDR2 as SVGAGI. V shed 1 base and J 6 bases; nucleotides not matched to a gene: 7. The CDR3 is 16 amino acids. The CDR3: CASSYFSGSGANEQFF. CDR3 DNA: TGTGCCAGCAGTTACTTTAGCGGGAGTGGGGCCAATGAGCAGTTCTTC.